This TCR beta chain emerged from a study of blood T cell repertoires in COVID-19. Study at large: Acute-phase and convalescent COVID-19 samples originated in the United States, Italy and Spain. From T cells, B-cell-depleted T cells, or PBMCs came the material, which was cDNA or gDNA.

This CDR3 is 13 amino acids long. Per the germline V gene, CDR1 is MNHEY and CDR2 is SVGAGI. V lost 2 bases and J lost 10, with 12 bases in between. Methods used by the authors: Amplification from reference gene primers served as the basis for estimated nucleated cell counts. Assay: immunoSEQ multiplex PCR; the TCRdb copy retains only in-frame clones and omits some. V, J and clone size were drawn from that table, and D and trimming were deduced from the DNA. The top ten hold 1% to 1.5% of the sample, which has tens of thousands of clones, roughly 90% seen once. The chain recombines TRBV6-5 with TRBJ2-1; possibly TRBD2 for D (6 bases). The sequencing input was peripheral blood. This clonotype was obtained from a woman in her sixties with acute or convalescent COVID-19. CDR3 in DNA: TGTGCCAGCAGTTACGGGACTTCGGAAGAGCAGTTCTTC. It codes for CASSYGTSEEQFF.